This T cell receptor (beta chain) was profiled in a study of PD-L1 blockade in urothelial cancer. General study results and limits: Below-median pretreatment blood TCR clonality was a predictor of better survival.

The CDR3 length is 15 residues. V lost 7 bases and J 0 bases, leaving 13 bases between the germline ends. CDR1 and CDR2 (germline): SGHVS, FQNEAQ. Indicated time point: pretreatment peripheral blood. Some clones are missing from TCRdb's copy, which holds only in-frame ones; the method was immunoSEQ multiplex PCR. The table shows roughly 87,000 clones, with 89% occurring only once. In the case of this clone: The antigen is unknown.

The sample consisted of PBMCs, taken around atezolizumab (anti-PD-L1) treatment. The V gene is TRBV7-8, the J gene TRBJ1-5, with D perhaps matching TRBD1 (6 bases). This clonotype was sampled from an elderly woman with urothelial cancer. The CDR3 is CASTDTGFSNQPQHF. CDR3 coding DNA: TGTGCCAGCACCGATACAGGGTTTAGCAATCAGCCCCAGCATTTT.